Below, 13 T cell receptor beta chains from the same sample are listed, as sequenced in a study of blood T cell repertoires in COVID-19. Data came from immunoSEQ multiplex PCR; TCRdb stores just in-frame clones and leaves some out. Of tens of thousands of clones listed, nearly 90% are singletons. Material for sequencing was peripheral blood. These TCRs come from a woman aged 60 to 75 with COVID-19, enrolled during active disease.

The rearrangement uses TRBV28 and TRBJ1-5; D perhaps matches TRBD1 (5 bases). Trimming shortened V by 3 bases and J by 2 bases, and 11 bases separated the two germline ends. The CDR3 runs 15 residues. Germline V CDR1 and CDR2: MDHEN, SYDVKM. The DNA of the CDR3 is TGTGCCAGCAGTTTTGGGGCAGCAGGCAATCAGCCCCAGCATTTT. Protein product: CASSFGAAGNQPQHF.

The V and J genes are TRBV4-1 and TRBJ1-2, with 7 bases lining up with TRBD1. Trimming at V came to 3 bases and at J to 3 bases, leaving 10 bases not matched to a gene. The CDR3 is 16 amino acids. Germline lookup yields CDR1 MGHRA and CDR2 YSYEKL. The CDR3 reads CASSQHNTGVDYGYTF. In DNA, the CDR3 is TGCGCCAGCAGCCAGCATAACACAGGGGTCGACTATGGCTACACCTTC.

This clone was observed a handful of times. This chain links TRBV6-2 or TRBV6-3 with TRBJ2-7; TRBD2 matches 14 bases. Germline assignment: CDR1 MNHEY and CDR2 SVGEGT. This CDR3 is built from 18 residues. Germline trimming cut 4 bases from V and 2 bases from J; bases unmatched to any gene: 10. CDR3 bases: TGTGCCAGCAGTTCGGGACTAGCGGGAGTCATAGGGACCTACGAGCAGTACTTC. Its protein product is CASSSGLAGVIGTYEQYF.

The V and J genes are TRBV9 and TRBJ1-4; 10 bases are a match to TRBD1. Looked up from germline, CDR1 is SGDLS and CDR2 is YYNGEE. The junction had 4 bases not matched to a gene; V was cut back by 0 bases and J by 8 bases. This CDR3 has 15 residues. The CDR3 nucleotides read TGTGCCAGCAGCGTAGGGGGGACAGGGGAAGAAAAACTGTTTTTT. Translation: CASSVGGTGEEKLFF.

V is TRBV4-3 and J is TRBJ1-2, with D possibly TRBD1 on 6 matching bases. The CDR3 loop spans 14 amino acids. From germline, CDR1 is LGHNA and CDR2 YSLEER. V was trimmed by 3 bases and J by 5 bases, leaving 13 bases between them. The chain's CDR3 is CASSQAGTNYGYTF. The CDR3 DNA follows: TGCGCCAGCAGCCAGGCCGGGACAAATTATGGCTACACCTTC.

This clone showed up just a few times. The chain links TRBV7-8 to TRBJ1-2, with D maybe TRBD1 (6 bases). This CDR3 spans 17 amino acids. V was shortened by 1 base and J by 4 bases, with 19 bases between the two germline ends. Germline loops: CDR1 SGHVS, CDR2 FQNEAQ. In DNA, the CDR3 is TGTGCCAGCAGCTTAGGGCAGGGGAAGTACTACGGCTATGGCTACACCTTC. Translating gives CASSLGQGKYYGYGYTF.

The rearrangement joins TRBV5-5 to TRBJ1-1, with 8 bases matching TRBD1. This CDR3 is 17 amino acids long. V gave up 4 bases and J gave up 0 bases; unmatched junction bases: 11. The germline V gene encodes CDR1 SGHKS and CDR2 YYEKEE (reference sequence). CDR3 protein: CASSPPGTGLLNTEAFF. Written as DNA, the CDR3 is TGTGCCAGCAGCCCCCCGGGGACAGGACTCCTGAACACTGAAGCTTTCTTT.

The chain recombines TRBV5-1 with TRBJ1-2; a possible D gene is TRBD1 (6 bases). Trimming stripped 0 bases from V and 6 bases from J, with 12 bases between. The CDR3 is made up of 14 amino acids. Germline assignment: CDR1 SGHRS and CDR2 YFSETQ. CDR3 nucleotide sequence: TGCGCCAGCAGCTTGGGGCGACAGGCGGATGGCTACACCTTC. Protein sequence: CASSLGRQADGYTF.

CDR3 DNA: TGTGCCAGCAGCTTGTTTAACGGGGGGGACGCAGATACGCAGTATTTT. Protein product: CASSLFNGGDADTQYF. The rearrangement links TRBV5-4 to TRBJ2-3; 8 bases match TRBD2. The V gene's germline CDR1 is SGHNT and CDR2 YYREEE (reference sequence). The CDR3 consists of 16 residues. The trim removed 1 base at V and 4 bases at J, leaving 8 bases unmatched.

The rearrangement links TRBV19 to TRBJ2-7, with 8 positions matching TRBD1. The CDR3 extends over 12 amino acids. Germline CDR1 reads LNHDA; CDR2 reads SQIVND (reference sequence). With 5 bases clipped from V and 5 bases from J, the junction kept 2 bases outside the gene matches. The CDR3 bases are TGTGCCAGTAGTTTACAGGGGGACGAGCAGTACTTC. Protein: CASSLQGDEQYF.

This chain uses TRBV28 with TRBJ1-2; D is undetermined. This CDR3 region has 16 residues. Deletions cut 2 bases from V and 7 bases from J, with 20 bases between. Germline V lookup: CDR1 MDHEN, CDR2 SYDVKM. CDR3 bases: TGTGCCAGCAGTTTACCCCAGCCTCTGACCCGCGGTGGCTACACCTTC. Its translation is CASSLPQPLTRGGYTF.

The genes are TRBV7-2 and TRBJ2-7; a weak D match, TRBD1 (6 bases). Looked up from germline, CDR1 is SGHTA and CDR2 is FQGNSA. The CDR3 sequence is 13 residues long. The germline V and J ends were trimmed by 1 base and 6 bases, with 10 bases remaining between them. This CDR3 is CASSLGRQVEQYF. CDR3 in DNA: TGTGCCAGCAGCTTAGGCCGACAGGTCGAGCAGTACTTC.

This sequence joins TRBV2 and TRBJ2-1; weak D call: TRBD2 (6 bases). The CDR3 totals 11 residues. Germline lookup yields CDR1 SNHLY and CDR2 FYNNEI. V was cut by 7 bases and J by 10 bases, with 11 bases left in between. The CDR3 region has the DNA TGTGCCAGCAATAGACGGGGGGAGCAGTTCTTC. It codes for CASNRRGEQFF.